The 24 T cell receptor beta chains in this list originate from one sample, sequenced in a study of CD8 T cells in Susac syndrome. RNA totalling roughly 0.5 to 1 ug underwent reverse transcription with random hexamers. TCRdb re-called the immunoSEQ multiplex PCR reads through MiXCR, storing one row per CDR3 protein. The sample consists of approximately 100,000 distinct CDR3 sequences, approximately 94% of them appearing once. The sequenced sample was CD8+ T cells from PBMCs. These receptors originate from a human donor with Susac syndrome.

This rearrangement joins TRBV6-4 to TRBJ2-3; 7 bases are shared with TRBD1. J was trimmed by 0 bases and V by 5 bases; bases with no gene match: 8. The CDR3 extends over 16 amino acids. The V gene's germline CDR1 is MRHNA and CDR2 SNTAGT. The CDR3 nucleotides are TGTGCCAGCAGTCCCCAGGGGGACGGAAGCACAGATACGCAGTATTTT. Amino acid sequence: CASSPQGDGSTDTQYF.

The rearrangement joins TRBV29-1 to TRBJ1-1; possibly TRBD1 for D (6 bases). Germline CDR1 reads SQVTM; CDR2 reads ANQGSEA. This CDR3 contains 17 residues. V was cut by 4 bases and J by 1 base, with 22 bases left in between. CDR3 sequence (DNA): TGCAGCGTTGTAAGAACGGGTATAGGGGGGGGGAACACTGAAGCTTTCTTT. Translated, it gives CSVVRTGIGGGNTEAFF.

The V gene is TRBV27, the J gene TRBJ1-2, with TRBD1 matching 8 bases. The CDR3 covers 14 residues. Trimming at V came to 4 bases and at J to 4 bases, leaving 5 bases not matched to a gene. Germline loops: CDR1 MNHEY, CDR2 SMNVEV (reference sequence). CDR3 residues: CASSSGQGPYGYTF. DNA of the CDR3: TGTGCCAGCAGTTCTGGACAGGGACCCTATGGCTACACCTTC.

This clonotype was seen a few times. The gene calls are TRBV6-5 and TRBJ2-3; 8 positions match TRBD1. CDR1 and CDR2 (germline): MNHEY, SVGAGI. This CDR3 has 17 residues. Germline trimming cut 2 bases from V and 3 bases from J; bases unmatched to any gene: 10. CDR3 sequence: CASSYDPGQGLTDTQYF. CDR3 nucleotide sequence: TGTGCCAGCAGTTACGATCCTGGACAGGGCTTGACAGATACGCAGTATTTT.

The chain joins TRBV9 to TRBJ1-1, with TRBD1 as a possible D gene (6 bases). The germline V gene has CDR1 SGDLS and CDR2 YYNGEE. Trimming took off 4 bases at V and 4 bases at J, with 17 bases between the two ends. The CDR3 totals 15 residues. The CDR3 loop reads CASSSGEGMGTEAFF. The CDR3 region has the DNA TGTGCCAGCAGCTCAGGGGAGGGGATGGGCACTGAAGCTTTCTTT.

This clonotype was recorded a few times. This chain connects TRBV19 to TRBJ1-2; TRBD1 is a possible D gene (5 bases). V was cut by 5 bases and J by 2 bases, with 6 bases left in between. This CDR3 has 12 amino acids. The germline V gene has CDR1 LNHDA and CDR2 SQIVND (reference sequence). The CDR3 DNA is TGTGCCAGTAGTTCAGGGAACTATGGCTACACCTTC. It yields the protein CASSSGNYGYTF.

The chain links TRBV7-9 to TRBJ2-1, with D maybe TRBD1 (6 bases). V dropped 6 bases and J dropped 4 bases, with 10 bases sitting between them. The CDR3 totals 13 residues. Germline CDR1 SEHNR, CDR2 FQNEAQ (reference sequence). CDR3 sequence reads: CASSSDRYNEQFF. The CDR3 bases are TGTGCCAGCAGTTCCGACAGGTACAATGAGCAGTTCTTC.

This chain uses TRBV20-1 with TRBJ2-5; no clear D. The germline gives CDR1 DFQATT, CDR2 SNEGSKA (reference sequence). The CDR3 sequence is 12 residues long. V lost 0 bases and J lost 5, with 7 bases in between. CDR3 DNA: TGCAGTGCTAGAGATCGGTGGGAGACCCAGTACTTC. Translating it yields CSARDRWETQYF.

This chain connects TRBV27 to TRBJ1-2; weak D call: TRBD1 (6 bases). CDR1 is MNHEY, CDR2 SMNVEV, per germline (reference sequence). This CDR3 has 17 amino acids. V was trimmed by 4 bases and J by 0 bases, leaving 18 bases between them. The CDR3 reads CASSSDSGDWANYGYTF. For the CDR3, the DNA is TGTGCCAGCAGTTCGGACAGTGGGGACTGGGCTAACTATGGCTACACCTTC.

The chain links TRBV7-9 to TRBJ2-7, with a weak D call TRBD1 (5 bases). V lost 8 bases, J lost 2 bases, and 16 bases lay in between. This CDR3 spans 14 amino acids. The germline V gene has CDR1 SEHNR and CDR2 FQNEAQ (reference sequence). The CDR3: CASLPAGQTYEQYF. The CDR3 DNA follows: TGTGCCAGCTTACCCGCCGGACAAACCTACGAGCAGTACTTC.

The genes are TRBV12-3 or TRBV12-4 and TRBJ1-4; the D is unclear. There are 11 residues in the CDR3. V dropped 3 bases and J dropped 11 bases, with 7 bases sitting between them. CDR3 region: CASSLAGKLFF. CDR3 bases: TGTGCCAGCAGTTTGGCCGGGAAACTGTTTTTT.

J is TRBJ2-2 and V is TRBV12-3 or TRBV12-4; 8 bases line up with TRBD2. The V gene end was trimmed by 5 bases and the J gene end by 4 bases; junction bases not matched to a gene: 9. The CDR3 has 16 residues. CDR3 in DNA: TGTGCCAGCAGTCCTCGGGGGGGTCGCGGCACCGGGGAGCTGTTTTTT. It is translated as CASSPRGGRGTGELFF.

The chain recombines TRBV20-1 with TRBJ2-7; 9 positions match TRBD2. Germline-derived CDR1 and CDR2 are DFQATT and SNEGSKA (reference sequence). The V segment lost 6 bases and the J segment 1 base; nucleotides outside the gene matches: 19. The CDR3 totals 18 residues. The CDR3 region has the DNA TGCAGTGCCCTCACCCTCGGTTTAGCGGGGGTGCGATCCTACGAGCAGTACTTC. Amino acid sequence: CSALTLGLAGVRSYEQYF.

The V and J genes are TRBV9 and TRBJ1-2; possible D gene TRBD1, 5 bases. CDR3 length: 11 residues. V was clipped by 10 bases and J by 4 bases, with 11 bases between them. From germline, CDR1 is SGDLS and CDR2 YYNGEE. The CDR3 here is CARRGPYGYTF. For the CDR3, the DNA is TGTGCCCGACGGGGCCCCTATGGCTACACCTTC.

The chain uses TRBV27 and TRBJ1-1; possible D gene TRBD1, 6 bases. The CDR3 runs to 15 residues. Germline V CDR1 and CDR2: MNHEY, SMNVEV (reference sequence). V lost 3 bases and J lost 1, with 12 bases in between. The CDR3 bases are TGTGCCAGCAGTTTGACAGGAGGCAGGAACACTGAAGCTTTCTTT. Its protein product is CASSLTGGRNTEAFF.

The chain carries TRBV20-1 and TRBJ2-7, with a weak D call TRBD1 (5 bases). The V end was cut by 0 bases, the J end by 4 bases, with 13 bases between. CDR1 is DFQATT and CDR2 is SNEGSKA in the germline V gene (reference sequence). The CDR3 runs to 14 residues. In DNA form, the CDR3 reads TGCAGTGCTAGAGATACCCGCCAGGGATACGAGCAGTACTTC. Encoded protein: CSARDTRQGYEQYF.

The chain links TRBV9 to TRBJ1-5, with TRBD1 matching 7 bases. Per the germline V gene, CDR1 is SGDLS and CDR2 is YYNGEE. CDR3 length equals 15 residues. V was clipped by 2 bases and J by 0 bases; unmatched bases: 2. The CDR3 bases are TGTGCCAGCAGCGTGACAGGGAATAGCAATCAGCCCCAGCATTTT. Its protein is CASSVTGNSNQPQHF.

The chain has TRBV2 and TRBJ1-5, with D unresolved. The V end was cut by 8 bases, the J end by 1 base, with 18 bases between. Per the germline V gene, CDR1 is SNHLY and CDR2 is FYNNEI. This CDR3 is built from 16 residues. The chain's CDR3 is CASSPVGDGSNQPQHF. The CDR3 bases are TGTGCCAGCTCCCCCGTGGGTGATGGGAGCAATCAGCCCCAGCATTTT.

The chain is built from TRBV20-1 and TRBJ1-2, with unresolved D. The CDR3 spans 10 residues. The germline CDR1 and CDR2 sequences are DFQATT and SNEGSKA (reference sequence). The V gene lost 7 bases and the J gene lost 2 bases, with 5 bases spanning the gap. The CDR3 sequence: CSVKNYGYTF. In DNA, the CDR3 is TGCAGTGTAAAAAACTATGGCTACACCTTC.

V is TRBV29-1 and J is TRBJ1-3; 9 positions match TRBD1. V dropped 4 bases and J dropped 3; count of bases not matched to a gene: 13. Per germline, CDR1 SQVTM and CDR2 ANQGSEA. CDR3 size: 17 residues. The CDR3 sequence: CSVVGAGQGWNGNTIYF. DNA of the CDR3: TGCAGCGTTGTAGGAGCGGGACAGGGTTGGAATGGAAACACCATATATTTT.

The chain uses TRBV19 and TRBJ1-2, with TRBD1 matching over 8 bases. Trimming at V came to 8 bases and at J to 8 bases, leaving 7 bases not matched to a gene. Germline lookup yields CDR1 LNHDA and CDR2 SQIVND (reference sequence). The CDR3 extends over 12 amino acids. CDR3 loop: CASGRQGYGYTF. The CDR3 DNA sequence: TGTGCCAGTGGGAGACAGGGGTACGGCTACACCTTC.

The chain employs TRBV20-1 and TRBJ2-5, with D uncertain. This CDR3 region has 17 residues. Looked up from germline, CDR1 is DFQATT and CDR2 is SNEGSKA (reference sequence). V was trimmed by 3 bases and J by 1 base, leaving 21 bases between them. This chain's CDR3 is CSARQSDQQPAQETQYF. The CDR3 nucleotides read TGCAGTGCTAGGCAGTCGGACCAACAACCCGCCCAAGAGACCCAGTACTTC.

The rearrangement joins TRBV12-3 or TRBV12-4 to TRBJ2-1; 9 nucleotides line up with TRBD1. The trim removed 6 bases at V and 5 bases at J, leaving 11 bases unmatched. The CDR3 length is 16 residues. The CDR3, as DNA: TGTGCCAGCAGGACCACGGGACAGGGCTCGGACAATGAGCAGTTCTTC. It translates to CASRTTGQGSDNEQFF.

The chain uses TRBV12-5 and TRBJ1-5, with 7 bases identical to TRBD1. Per the germline V gene, CDR1 is LGHNT and CDR2 is FRNRAP. This CDR3 contains 13 residues. V was pared by 6 bases and J by 4 bases, with 3 bases of the junction left unmatched. The DNA for the CDR3 is TGTGCTAGTGGAGGGGGCCTTAATCAGCCCCAGCATTTT. Protein sequence: CASGGGLNQPQHF.